A single sample gave rise to the 4 T cell receptor beta chains below, sequenced in a study of low-dose radiotherapy and immunotherapy resistance in tumors. Indicated time point: after trial treatment. As to treatment: LDRT plus nivolumab, ipilimumab, low-dose cyclophosphamide and aspirin (RACIN trial). Gene-specific TRAV and TRBV primers were used for first-strand cDNA, covering alpha and beta chains. With a constant-region primer and a V-primer adapter, TCRs were subjected to roughly 18 PCR cycles of amplification. TCRdb recomputed calls from the reads with MiXCR, one row per CDR3 protein. Of about 39,000 distinct CDR3 sequences in the sample, roughly 20% were seen once. Material: PBMCs, obtained after low-dose radiotherapy plus immunotherapy. These receptors came from a female donor with ovarian cancer.

Ten or more counts support this clonotype. Here the CDR3 DNA reads TGTGCCAGCAGTTACTCCGGCAGGAACACTGAAGCTTTCTTT. Amino acids: CASSYSGRNTEAFF. The V gene is TRBV6-5, the J gene TRBJ1-1; D gene uncertain. Trimming took off 0 bases at V and 1 base at J, with 6 bases between the two ends. CDR3 size: 14 residues. Germline V gene data show CDR1 as MNHEY and CDR2 as SVGAGI.

This clonotype occurred many times. The V gene is TRBV20-1, the J gene TRBJ1-5; 8 nucleotides line up with TRBD1. V was pared by 6 bases and J by 6 bases, with 10 bases of the junction left unmatched. CDR1 DFQATT and CDR2 SNEGSKA come from the germline V gene (reference sequence). The CDR3 extends over 14 amino acids. CDR3 sequence reads: CSASGQGEGQPQHF. Written as DNA, the CDR3 is TGCAGTGCATCCGGACAGGGTGAGGGTCAGCCCCAGCATTTT.

This clonotype was counted ten times or more. The CDR3 region is CASSLQGDEQFF. CDR3 nucleotide sequence: TGTGCCAGCAGCTTACAAGGCGATGAGCAGTTCTTC. The chain is built from TRBV7-6 and TRBJ2-1; D not certain. CDR3 size: 12 residues. Germline values: CDR1 SGHVS, CDR2 FNYEAQ. Trimming pared 2 bases from V and 8 bases from J, leaving 7 bases between.

In the case of this clonotype: This is likely an artifact of a read error, given a far larger clone one base away. The chain recombines TRBV28 with TRBJ2-4; 8 positions agree with TRBD1. V lost 7 bases and J lost 13; bases outside the gene matches: 18. This CDR3 has 15 residues. Germline CDR1 reads MDHEN; CDR2 reads SYDVKM. In DNA form, the CDR3 reads TGTGCCAGCAACCTAGACGGGCAGGGGGCCAATGAGCAGTACTTC. Its protein is CASNLDGQGANEQYF.